This T cell receptor (beta chain) came from a study of blood T cell repertoires in COVID-19. Study overall: Spain, Italy and the United States supplied samples that represented acute and convalescent COVID-19.

Original processing notes: Amplifying reference gene primers gave estimates of nucleated cell counts. Assay used: immunoSEQ multiplex PCR; TCRdb lists only in-frame clones, some missing. Clone size and V and J calls were adopted from that table, with D and trimming inferred from the DNA. The profile shows around 260,000 clones, around 86% of them singletons. This CDR3 region has 15 residues. After removal of 6 bases from V and 6 bases from J, the junction contained 7 bases not matched to a gene. CDR1 is KGHSH, CDR2 LQKENI, per germline. The sequenced material came from peripheral blood. This chain joins TRBV18 and TRBJ1-4; 10 nucleotides align to TRBD1. This TCR derives from a woman aged 40 to 49 who had recovered from COVID-19. CDR3 region: CASSIGTGADEKLFF. CDR3 DNA sequence: TGTGCCAGCTCTATAGGGACAGGGGCTGATGAAAAACTGTTTTTT.